This T cell receptor beta chain emerged from a study of blood T cell repertoires in COVID-19. For the study at large: Samples representing acute and convalescent COVID-19 were sourced from the United States, Italy and Spain. Sources were T cells, B-cell-depleted T cells, or PBMCs; the material itself was cDNA or gDNA.

Per the original methods: Reference gene primer amplification yielded estimated nucleated cell counts. Data came from immunoSEQ multiplex PCR; TCRdb stores just in-frame clones and leaves some out. That table gives V, J and clone size, and the DNA gave D and trimming. In the table there are about 280,000 clones, under 90% of which are singletons. V lost 2 bases and J 6 bases, leaving 14 bases between the germline ends. The CDR3 is 15 amino acids. Germline V gives CDR1 SGHNT, CDR2 YENEEA. V usage is TRBV11-3 and J usage is TRBJ2-1; D possibly corresponds to TRBD2 (6 bases). The material sequenced was peripheral blood. The TCR was taken from a woman between 35 and 50 years old who had recovered from COVID-19. The CDR3 protein is CASSLWREGGNEQFF. In DNA form, the CDR3 reads TGTGCCAGCAGCTTATGGAGGGAAGGCGGCAATGAGCAGTTCTTC. The full variable domain, in which reference TRBV11-3 and TRBJ2-1 provide the parts outside the CDR3, is EAGVVQSPRYKIIEKKQPVAFWCNPISGHNTLYWYLQNLGQGPELLIRYENEEAVDDSQLPKDRFSAERLKGVDSTLKIQPAELGDSAVYLCASSLWREGGNEQFFGPGTRLTVL.